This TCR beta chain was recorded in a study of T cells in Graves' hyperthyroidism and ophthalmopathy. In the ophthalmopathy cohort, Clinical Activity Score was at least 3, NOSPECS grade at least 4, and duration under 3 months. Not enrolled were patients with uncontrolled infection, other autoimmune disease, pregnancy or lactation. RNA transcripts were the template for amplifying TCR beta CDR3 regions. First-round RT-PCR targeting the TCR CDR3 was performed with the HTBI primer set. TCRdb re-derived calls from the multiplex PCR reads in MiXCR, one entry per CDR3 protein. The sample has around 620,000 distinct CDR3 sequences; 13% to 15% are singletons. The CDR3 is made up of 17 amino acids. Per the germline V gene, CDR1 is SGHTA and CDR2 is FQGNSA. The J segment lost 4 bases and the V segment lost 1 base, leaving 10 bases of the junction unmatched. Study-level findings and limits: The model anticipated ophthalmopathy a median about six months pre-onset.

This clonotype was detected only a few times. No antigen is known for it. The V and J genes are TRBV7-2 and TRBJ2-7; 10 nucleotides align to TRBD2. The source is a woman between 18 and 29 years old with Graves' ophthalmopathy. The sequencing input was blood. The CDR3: CASSLGFLAGVLYEQYF. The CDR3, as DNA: TGTGCCAGCAGCTTAGGATTTCTAGCGGGAGTTCTATACGAGCAGTACTTC. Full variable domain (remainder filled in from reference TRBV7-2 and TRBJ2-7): GAGVSQSPSNKVTEKGKDVELRCDPISGHTALYWYRQSLGQGLEFLIYFQGNSAPDKSGLPSDRFSAERTGGSVSTLTIQRTQQEDSAVYLCASSLGFLAGVLYEQYFGPGTRLTVT.